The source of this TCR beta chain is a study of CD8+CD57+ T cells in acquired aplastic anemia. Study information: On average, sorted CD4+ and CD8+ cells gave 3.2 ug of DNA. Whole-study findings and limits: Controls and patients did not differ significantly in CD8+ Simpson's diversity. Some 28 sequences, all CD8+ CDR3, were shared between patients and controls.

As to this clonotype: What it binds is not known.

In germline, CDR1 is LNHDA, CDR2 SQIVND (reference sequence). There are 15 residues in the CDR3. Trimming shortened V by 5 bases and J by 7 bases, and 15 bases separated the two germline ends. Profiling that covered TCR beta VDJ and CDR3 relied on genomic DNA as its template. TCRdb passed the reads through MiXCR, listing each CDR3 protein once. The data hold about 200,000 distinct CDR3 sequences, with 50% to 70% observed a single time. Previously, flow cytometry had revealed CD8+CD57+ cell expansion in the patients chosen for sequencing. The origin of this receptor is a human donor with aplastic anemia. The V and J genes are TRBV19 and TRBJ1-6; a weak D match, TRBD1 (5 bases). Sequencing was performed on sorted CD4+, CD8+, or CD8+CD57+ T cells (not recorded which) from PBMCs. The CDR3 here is CASSSRRGENSPLHF. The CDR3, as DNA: TGTGCCAGTAGTTCCCGACGGGGGGAAAATTCACCCCTCCACTTT.